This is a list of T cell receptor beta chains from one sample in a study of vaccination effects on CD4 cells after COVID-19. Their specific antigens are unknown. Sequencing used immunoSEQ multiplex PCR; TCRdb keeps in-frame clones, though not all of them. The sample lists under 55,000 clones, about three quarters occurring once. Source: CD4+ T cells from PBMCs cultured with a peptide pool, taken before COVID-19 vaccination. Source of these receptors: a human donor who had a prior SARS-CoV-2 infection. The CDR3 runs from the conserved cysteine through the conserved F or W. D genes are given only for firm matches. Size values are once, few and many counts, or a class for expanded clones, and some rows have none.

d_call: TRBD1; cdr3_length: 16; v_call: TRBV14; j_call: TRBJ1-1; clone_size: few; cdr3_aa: CASSQTTGAMNTEAFF; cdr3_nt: TGTGCCAGCAGCCAAACGACAGGGGCCATGAACACTGAAGCTTTCTTT
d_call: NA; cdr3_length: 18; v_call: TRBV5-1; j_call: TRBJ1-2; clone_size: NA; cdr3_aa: CASSLAGSQGFSHYGYTF; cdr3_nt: TGCGCCAGCAGCTTGGCCGGGTCTCAAGGGTTTTCTCACTATGGCTACACCTTC
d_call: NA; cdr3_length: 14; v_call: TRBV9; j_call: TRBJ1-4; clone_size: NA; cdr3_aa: CASSAKATNEKLFF; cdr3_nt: TGTGCCAGCAGCGCCAAGGCAACTAATGAAAAACTGTTTTTT
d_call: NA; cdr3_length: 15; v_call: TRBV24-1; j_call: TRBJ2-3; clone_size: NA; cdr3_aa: CATSEPTLNTDTQYF; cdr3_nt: TGTGCCACCAGTGAACCTACCCTAAACACAGATACGCAGTATTTT
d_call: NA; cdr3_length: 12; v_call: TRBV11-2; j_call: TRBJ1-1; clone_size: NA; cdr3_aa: CASSSLPRGAFF; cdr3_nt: TGTGCCAGCAGCTCCCTTCCACGGGGAGCTTTCTTT
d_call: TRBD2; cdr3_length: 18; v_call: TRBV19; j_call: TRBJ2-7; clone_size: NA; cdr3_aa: CASSIRLAGGPASYEQYF; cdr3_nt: TGTGCCAGTAGTATTAGGCTAGCGGGGGGGCCAGCGTCCTACGAGCAGTACTTC
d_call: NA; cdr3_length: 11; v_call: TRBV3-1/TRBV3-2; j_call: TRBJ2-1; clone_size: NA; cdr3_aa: CASSTGTQQFF; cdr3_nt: TGTGCCAGCAGCACCGGGACCCAGCAGTTCTTC
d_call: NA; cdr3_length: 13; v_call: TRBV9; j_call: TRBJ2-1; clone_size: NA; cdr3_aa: CASSGRLDNEQFF; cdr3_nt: TGTGCCAGCAGCGGAAGACTTGACAATGAGCAGTTCTTC
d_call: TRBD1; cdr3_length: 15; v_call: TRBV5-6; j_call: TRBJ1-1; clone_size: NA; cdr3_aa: CASRETGGWNTEAFF; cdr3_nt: TGTGCCAGCAGGGAAACAGGGGGCTGGAACACTGAAGCTTTCTTT
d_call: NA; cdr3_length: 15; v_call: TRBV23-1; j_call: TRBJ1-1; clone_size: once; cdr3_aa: CASSQRGLLNTEAFF; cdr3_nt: TGCGCCAGCAGTCAACGGGGGCTGCTGAACACTGAAGCTTTCTTT
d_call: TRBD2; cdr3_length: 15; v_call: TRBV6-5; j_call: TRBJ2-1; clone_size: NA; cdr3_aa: CASSWERGSLNEQFF; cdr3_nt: TGTGCCAGCAGTTGGGAGCGGGGGTCGCTCAATGAGCAGTTCTTC
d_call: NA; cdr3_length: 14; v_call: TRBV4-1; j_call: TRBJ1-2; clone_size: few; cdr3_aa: CASSQDRGADGYTF; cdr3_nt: TGCGCCAGCAGCCAAGATCGGGGGGCGGATGGCTACACCTTC
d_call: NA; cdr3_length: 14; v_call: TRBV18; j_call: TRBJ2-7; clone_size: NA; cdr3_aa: CASSPRQGSYEQYF; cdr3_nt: TGTGCCAGCTCACCACGGCAGGGCTCCTACGAGCAGTACTTC
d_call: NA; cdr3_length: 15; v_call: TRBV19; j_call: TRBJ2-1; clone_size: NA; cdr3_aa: CASSMRSSSYNEQFF; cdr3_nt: TGTGCCAGTAGTATGCGGTCTAGCTCCTACAATGAGCAGTTCTTC
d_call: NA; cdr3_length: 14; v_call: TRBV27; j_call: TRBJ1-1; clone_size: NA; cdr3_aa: CASSHPGRHTEAFF; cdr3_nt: TGTGCCAGCAGTCATCCAGGGAGGCACACTGAAGCTTTCTTT